This TCR beta chain was sequenced in a study of cytomegalovirus exposure and HLA in healthy donors. On the study more broadly: Earlier results showed almost 120 million unique TCR beta sequences derived from about 179 million T cells. Study-wide points: It was reported that the classifier diagnosed cytomegalovirus status with high specificity and sensitivity in both the original and validation cohorts.

The PCR used 60 Vbeta and 13 Jbeta primers. Sequencing was performed with immunoSEQ multiplex PCR; in TCRdb, only in-frame clones are kept and a portion is missing. This table has some 140,000 clones, around 74% appearing once. This clone was counted once. The antigen remains unidentified. The sequence was obtained from a man younger than 35 in good health and CMV-seronegative. Sequencing was done on a sample of PBMCs.

CDR3 amino acids: CASREDSYNSPLHF. For the CDR3, the DNA is TGTGCCAGCAGGGAGGACTCCTATAATTCACCCCTCCACTTT. V usage is TRBV11-2 and J usage is TRBJ1-6; D not certain. V gave up 6 bases and J gave up 0 bases, with 6 bases separating them. The CDR3 totals 14 residues. The germline V gene has CDR1 SGHAT and CDR2 FQNNGV.